This passage covers 2 T cell receptor beta chains from one sample sequenced in a study of radiation and T cells in renal cell carcinoma (dated by TCRdb to the early 2020s). Libraries were prepared through the immunoSEQ multiplex PCR assay. TCRdb holds this immuneACCESS table with in-frame rearrangements only. Some clones are missing; in checked studies, unresolved V genes explain under half, and the rest has no known cause. This sample is represented by some 97,000 clones; approximately 82% of them were singletons. The top ten clones comprise around 7.7% of the sample. What the time point label conveys for this sample: blood 4 weeks post-SBRT, at nephrectomy. What the treatment or condition label conveys for this sample: 15 Gy SBRT to primary tumor, nephrectomy 4 weeks later. Source: blood, taken from a patient whose treatment included radiotherapy and nephrectomy. Receptor source: a man between 60 and 70 years old with renal cell carcinoma.

The gene calls are TRBV5-4 and TRBJ1-2; 9 nucleotides line up with TRBD1. Trimming took 6 bases from V and 0 from J; bases not matched to a gene: 3. This CDR3 region has 14 residues. From germline, CDR1 is SGHNT and CDR2 YYREEE (reference sequence). The CDR3 coding sequence is TGTGCCAGCACGGGACAGGGAGCTAACTATGGCTACACCTTC. This sequence encodes CASTGQGANYGYTF. Based on the CDR3 plus reference TRBV5-4 and TRBJ1-2, the full variable domain is ETGVTQSPTHLIKTRGQQVTLRCSSQSGHNTVSWYQQALGQGPQFIFQYYREEENGRGNFPPRFSGLQFPNYSSELNVNALELDDSALYLCASTGQGANYGYTFGSGTRLTVV.

This clone has only one observation. The V and J genes are TRBV4-1 and TRBJ1-6, with D possibly TRBD1 on 5 matching bases. Germline V gene lookup returns CDR1 MGHRA and CDR2 YSYEKL. The CDR3 covers 18 residues. The V gene lost 1 base and the J gene lost 8 bases, with 21 bases spanning the gap. The chain's CDR3 is CASSQGLKGSQGDSPLHF. CDR3 DNA: TGCGCCAGCAGCCAAGGTCTCAAGGGTTCCCAAGGGGATTCACCCCTCCACTTT.